These 19 T cell receptor beta chains share one sample of origin, sequenced in a study of T cells in tumors after PD-1 blockade. The time point is: first of two pre-therapy site-matched biopsies about two months apart. Sequencing used immunoSEQ multiplex PCR; TCRdb keeps in-frame clones, though not all of them. The table has about 4,200 clones, roughly 75% seen once. Sequencing was performed on tumor tissue, taken before anti-PD-1 treatment. The receptors were gathered from a human donor with basal cell carcinoma.

The chain uses TRBV9 and TRBJ1-1; a possible D gene is TRBD1 (6 bases). Germline V lookup: CDR1 SGDLS, CDR2 YYNGEE. The CDR3 covers 13 residues. V dropped 4 bases and J dropped 6 bases, with 13 bases sitting between them. The CDR3 region has the DNA TGTGCCAGCAGCAGTAAGGGGGGATCTGAAGCTTTCTTT. Protein: CASSSKGGSEAFF.

The chain combines TRBV3-1 (or the pseudogene TRBV3-2) with TRBJ1-1; D not resolved. There are 13 residues in the CDR3. Germline V gene lookup returns CDR1 LGHDT and CDR2 YNNKEL (reference sequence). With 0 bases removed from V and 7 bases from J, the gap between germline ends came to 9 bases. The CDR3 DNA follows: TGTGCCAGCAGCCAAGAAGGCGGCCTTGAAGCTTTCTTT. Protein: CASSQEGGLEAFF.

This clone ranks as large. The chain recombines TRBV5-1 with TRBJ2-2, with D unresolved. This CDR3 is built from 14 residues. The germline V gene encodes CDR1 SGHRS and CDR2 YFSETQ. V dropped 0 bases and J dropped 5 bases, with 8 bases sitting between them. CDR3: CASSLEVTTGELFF. The DNA of the CDR3 is TGCGCCAGCAGCTTGGAGGTGACGACCGGGGAGCTGTTTTTT. Full variable domain (rest looked up from reference TRBV5-1 and TRBJ2-2): KAGVTQTPRYLIKTRGQQVTLSCSPISGHRSVSWYQQTPGQGLQFLFEYFSETQRNKGNFPGRFSGRQFSNSRSEMNVSTLELGDSALYLCASSLEVTTGELFFGEGSRLTVL.

V is TRBV5-4 and J is TRBJ1-2, with D unclear. The germline gives CDR1 SGHNT, CDR2 YYREEE (reference sequence). There are 15 residues in the CDR3. V was clipped by 0 bases and J by 3 bases, with 12 bases between them. The CDR3 region has the DNA TGTGCCAGCAGCTTGGGCAATGGAGGGTACTATGGCTACACCTTC. Residues: CASSLGNGGYYGYTF.

This sequence joins TRBV20-1 and TRBJ1-1; D unresolved. Trimming removed 3 bases at V and 3 bases at J, with 5 bases between. From germline, CDR1 is DFQATT and CDR2 SNEGSKA (reference sequence). This CDR3 is 11 amino acids long. The CDR3, as DNA: TGCAGTGCTAGTGGGTACACTGAAGCTTTCTTT. Translated: CSASGYTEAFF.

The genes are TRBV6-4 and TRBJ2-1; D possibly corresponds to TRBD2 (5 bases). Trimming left V 2 bases short and J 9 bases short, with 11 bases between. There are 13 residues in the CDR3. The germline CDR1 and CDR2 sequences are MRHNA and SNTAGT. The CDR3: CASSDASSSEQFF. For the CDR3, the DNA is TGTGCCAGCAGTGACGCGTCTAGCTCTGAGCAGTTCTTC.

The chain carries TRBV5-1 and TRBJ2-3; TRBD1 agrees at 9 bases. The V segment lost 5 bases and the J segment 2 bases; nucleotides outside the gene matches: 9. Germline loops: CDR1 SGHRS, CDR2 YFSETQ. There are 16 residues in the CDR3. CDR3 amino acids: CASSPGTGRHTDTQYF. Written as DNA, the CDR3 is TGCGCCAGCAGTCCCGGGACAGGGCGACACACAGATACGCAGTATTTT.

The chain links TRBV11-1 to TRBJ1-6; D might be TRBD1 (5 bases). Trimming cost V 4 bases and J 8 bases, with 15 bases left between them. The CDR3 runs to 15 residues. Germline CDR1 reads SGHAT; CDR2 reads FQDESV (reference sequence). CDR3 loop: CASSSSGGSDSPLHF. DNA for the CDR3: TGTGCCAGCAGCTCTAGCGGGGGGTCTGATTCACCCCTCCACTTT.

This clone showed up just once. CDR3 residues: CASSLDQKGAFF. The CDR3 DNA sequence: TGTGCCAGCAGTTTGGACCAGAAGGGAGCTTTCTTT. The V gene is TRBV6-5, the J gene TRBJ1-1; unclear D gene. Germline assignment: CDR1 MNHEY and CDR2 SVGAGI. The V gene lost 4 bases and the J gene lost 10 bases, with 13 bases spanning the gap. The CDR3 contains 12 residues.

V is TRBV2 and J is TRBJ1-1; D gene uncertain. There are 11 residues in the CDR3. Germline V gives CDR1 SNHLY, CDR2 FYNNEI. Trimming took 5 bases from V and 7 from J, leaving 8 bases between them. CDR3 nucleotides: TGTGCCAGCAGTCCTCCGGGTGAAGCTTTCTTT. This codes for CASSPPGEAFF.

This clone was picked up a small number of times. V usage is TRBV3-1 (or the pseudogene TRBV3-2) and J usage is TRBJ2-2; no clear D gene. The germline V gene has CDR1 LGHDT and CDR2 YNNKEL (reference sequence). This CDR3 comprises 14 residues. Trimming shortened V by 0 bases and J by 8 bases, and 10 bases separated the two germline ends. This chain's CDR3 is CASSQDYPPGELFF. In DNA, the CDR3 is TGTGCCAGCAGCCAAGATTACCCCCCGGGGGAGCTGTTTTTT.

The J gene is TRBJ1-2, the V gene TRBV20-1; D is unresolved. Germline CDR1 reads DFQATT; CDR2 reads SNEGSKA (reference sequence). The CDR3 contains 10 residues. Trimming removed 1 base at V and 6 bases at J, with 3 bases between. CDR3 sequence: CSARGDGYTF. CDR3 nucleotides: TGCAGTGCTAGAGGGGATGGCTACACCTTC.

As to this clone: One end of the junction is discordant with germline, which a read error may explain. This sequence joins TRBV19 and TRBJ2-7, with 7 bases that match TRBD1. Germline V gives CDR1 LNHDA, CDR2 SQIVND (reference sequence). The CDR3 covers 12 residues. Here the CDR3 DNA reads TGTGCCAGTAGTGCTCGAACGGGGACAGTTCGCTTC. Its translation is CASSARTGTVRF. Full variable domain (outside the CDR3, taken from reference TRBV19 and TRBJ2-7): DGGITQSPKYLFRKEGQNVTLSCEQNLNHDAMYWYRQDPGQGLRLIYYSQIVNDFQKGDIAEGYSVSREKKESFPLTVTSAQKNPTAFYLCASSARTGTVRFGPGTRLTVT.

The rearrangement uses TRBV19 and TRBJ2-1, with 7 bases that match TRBD1. The CDR3 consists of 17 residues. The trim removed 4 bases at V and 6 bases at J, leaving 15 bases unmatched. The germline V gene encodes CDR1 LNHDA and CDR2 SQIVND (reference sequence). In DNA form, the CDR3 reads TGTGCCAGTAGTAGGGTCCAGACAGGGCCCCTTGTCAATGAGCAGTTCTTC. Amino acids: CASSRVQTGPLVNEQFF.

The V gene is TRBV5-1, the J gene TRBJ1-4, with a possible D match to TRBD1 (6 bases). V was cut by 4 bases and J by 7 bases, with 11 bases left in between. The CDR3 loop spans 13 amino acids. Germline V gives CDR1 SGHRS, CDR2 YFSETQ. The CDR3 region has the DNA TGCGCCAGCAGCCCTCAGGGGATTGAAAAACTGTTTTTT. Amino acid sequence: CASSPQGIEKLFF.

This rearrangement joins TRBV19 to TRBJ2-1; TRBD2 agrees at 7 bases. Germline V gene lookup returns CDR1 LNHDA and CDR2 SQIVND (reference sequence). J lost 3 bases, V lost 5 bases, and 4 bases had no gene match. The CDR3 covers 14 residues. CDR3: CASSVGGFYNEQFF. CDR3 nucleotide sequence: TGTGCCAGTAGTGTGGGGGGGTTCTACAATGAGCAGTTCTTC. Filled out from reference TRBV19 and TRBJ2-1, the complete variable domain reads DGGITQSPKYLFRKEGQNVTLSCEQNLNHDAMYWYRQDPGQGLRLIYYSQIVNDFQKGDIAEGYSVSREKKESFPLTVTSAQKNPTAFYLCASSVGGFYNEQFFGPGTRLTVL.

The V and J genes are TRBV19 and TRBJ2-1; the D is unclear. Trimming shortened V by 9 bases and J by 9 bases, and 6 bases separated the two germline ends. The V gene's germline CDR1 is LNHDA and CDR2 SQIVND (reference sequence). The CDR3 loop spans 9 amino acids. Here the CDR3 reads CASRLEQFF. CDR3 DNA sequence: TGTGCCAGCCGTCTTGAGCAGTTCTTC. Complete variable domain (other parts from reference TRBV19 and TRBJ2-1): DGGITQSPKYLFRKEGQNVTLSCEQNLNHDAMYWYRQDPGQGLRLIYYSQIVNDFQKGDIAEGYSVSREKKESFPLTVTSAQKNPTAFYLCASRLEQFFGPGTRLTVL.

J is TRBJ2-7 and V is TRBV5-1, with 8 bases identical to TRBD1. Germline V gene lookup returns CDR1 SGHRS and CDR2 YFSETQ. J gave up 5 bases and V 4 bases, and 5 bases lay outside the gene matches. There are 13 residues in the CDR3. In nucleotides, the CDR3 is TGCGCCAGCAGCCTGACAGGGGCCGACGAGCAGTACTTC. This gives the protein CASSLTGADEQYF.

A note on this clone: The junction and the germline gene differ at one end; a read error may be behind it. The rearrangement links TRBV19 to TRBJ1-5; D unresolved. The CDR3 spans 16 residues. The germline V gene has CDR1 LNHDA and CDR2 SQIVND (reference sequence). Here the CDR3 reads CASRHMKDGRNRPQHF. The CDR3 DNA follows: TGTGCCAGTAGGCATATGAAGGACGGGAGAAATCGGCCCCAGCATTTT.